This T cell receptor (beta chain) originates from a study of blood T cells in healthy people across ages. Using a J-beta primer mix together with a sample-barcoded 5' primer, a second PCR was run for about 7 to 12 cycles. TCRdb re-derived calls from the 5' RACE reads in MiXCR, one entry per CDR3 protein. The data contain some 760,000 distinct CDR3 sequences, 25% of them singletons. The CDR3 sequence is 16 residues long. Germline V gene lookup returns CDR1 KGHSH and CDR2 LQKENI. V dropped 2 bases and J dropped 0 bases, with 11 bases sitting between them. The sample was also linked to a second study, of T cells of mothers and their children.

The rearrangement joins TRBV18 to TRBJ1-5; D uncertain. The sample taken for sequencing was blood. The source is a boy between 5 and 17 years old in good health. Here the CDR3 reads CASSPGSGGSNQPQHF. For the CDR3, the DNA is TGTGCCAGCTCACCAGGCTCGGGCGGTAGCAATCAGCCCCAGCATTTT. The full variable domain, rest sourced from reference TRBV18 and TRBJ1-5, is NAGVMQNPRHLVRRRGQEARLRCSPMKGHSHVYWYRQLPEEGLKFMVYLQKENIIDESGMPKERFSAEFPKEGPSILRIQQVVRGDSAAYFCASSPGSGGSNQPQHFGDGTRLSIL.